This entry concerns a single T cell receptor beta chain. This clonotype showed up many times. No antigen is known for it. The record has no base qualities; no much larger clone is one base away. This sample is part of a study of T-cell memory formation after mild COVID-19 (TCRdb year 2021). Background for the entire study: TCR sequence clusters from the two donors were largely donor specific. In a couple of donors, T-cell clones that expanded and contracted after mild COVID-19 were followed by sequencing TCRalpha and TCRbeta repertoires longitudinally. Two young, previously healthy adult volunteers, one female and one male, were included in the cohort. Summary of the overall study and its limitations: Contracting CD4+ clones were located mainly in the CM and EM memory subsets, whereas CD8+ clones were found to be enriched in EMRA. The detection of some responding clones in pre-infection memory suggests that pre-existing cross-reactive memory T cells joined the SARS-CoV-2 response. Only a couple of mild cases were covered by the study, and larger cohorts that include severe cases with pre-infection samples were considered necessary. SARS-CoV-2 specificity was not confirmed for the second-wave clones peaking on day 37. Clones contracting from day 15 to 85 had balanced CD4/CD8 phenotypes, while a second wave expanding from day 15 to 37 was biased towards CD4+.

Taken from the germline V gene (reference sequence), the CDR1 and CDR2 loops are SGHNT and YYREEE. The V and J ends are trimmed by 0 bases and 6 bases, leaving 18 bases between them. The cysteine opens and the phenylalanine closes a CDR3 of 16 amino acids. Solely the CDR3 DNA is kept, with 48 bases framed from the first base. Sequenced using an Illumina NovaSeq 6000. TCRalpha and TCRbeta cDNA libraries were constructed by 5'RACE with constant-segment primers, with sample barcodes and unique molecular identifiers being introduced. RNA was extracted from every sample with Trizol reagent. Library amplification was performed in two PCR steps, and a second sample barcode and Illumina TruSeq adapters were introduced in the second step. The libraries were sequenced on an Illumina NovaSeq using 2 x 150 bp paired-end reads. The source study handled its data this way. The reads were demultiplexed and collapsed into UMI-guided consensus sequences using migec v1.2.7. Using mixcr v2.1.11, UMI consensuses were aligned to TRA and TRB V and J templates and then assembled into clonotypes. Clonotypes were classified as expanded or contracted when called significant by both edgeR and NoisET, with noise models trained on biological replicates. edgeR calls used a false discovery rate-adjusted p below 0.01 and a log2 fold-change threshold of 1. PCA with hierarchical clustering of max-normalized trajectories of the 1000 most abundant clonotypes was used as exploratory dynamics analysis. Separately sequenced CD4+ and CD8+ repertoires were used to assign the CD4 or CD8 phenotype of responding clones. In TCRdb, the public reads were trimmed at Q25 with fastp and aligned with MiXCR, with productive beta chains retained. Each entry merges the rows of one CDR3 protein and shows their most common DNA and genes. The V and J calls, along with clone size, are taken from TCRdb and not from the paper's own processing. In all, the sample holds fewer than 400,000 distinct CDR3 sequences, and approximately 12% of those were seen once. The leading ten clones occupy about a fifth of the sample.

Ficoll-Paque density gradient centrifugation was the method used to isolate PBMCs. This clonotype was sampled from a man in his late teens or twenties who had mild COVID-19 (a few samples of this study predate the infection). The sample titles of this study are shuffled in the database, so cell type and time point are left out; the donor was told from shared clones. The sequenced sample was PBMCs or a T cell subset sorted from them (not recorded which). In this chain, TRBV5-4 is recombined with TRBJ1-1, with the D segment identity uncertain. The CDR3 sequence is CASSLAPTVLNPEAFF. In nucleotides, the sequence is TGTGCCAGCAGCTTGGCTCCCACAGTTCTTAATCCTGAAGCTTTCTTT.